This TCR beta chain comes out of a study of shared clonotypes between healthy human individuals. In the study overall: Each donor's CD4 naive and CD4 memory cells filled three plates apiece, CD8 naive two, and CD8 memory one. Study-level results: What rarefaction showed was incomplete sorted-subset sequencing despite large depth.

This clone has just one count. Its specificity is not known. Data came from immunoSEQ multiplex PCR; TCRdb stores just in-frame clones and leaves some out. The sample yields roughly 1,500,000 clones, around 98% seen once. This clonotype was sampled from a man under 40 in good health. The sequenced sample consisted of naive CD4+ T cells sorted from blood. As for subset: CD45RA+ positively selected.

In DNA form, the CDR3 reads TGCAGCGTTGCCGCCGACCGGACTACGATGGACATTCAGTACTTC. It is translated as CSVAADRTTMDIQYF. The chain links TRBV29-1 to TRBJ2-4; TRBD2 is a possible D gene (6 bases). V gave up 4 bases and J gave up 8 bases, with 21 bases separating them. The CDR3 length is 15 residues. Looked up from germline, CDR1 is SQVTM and CDR2 is ANQGSEA.